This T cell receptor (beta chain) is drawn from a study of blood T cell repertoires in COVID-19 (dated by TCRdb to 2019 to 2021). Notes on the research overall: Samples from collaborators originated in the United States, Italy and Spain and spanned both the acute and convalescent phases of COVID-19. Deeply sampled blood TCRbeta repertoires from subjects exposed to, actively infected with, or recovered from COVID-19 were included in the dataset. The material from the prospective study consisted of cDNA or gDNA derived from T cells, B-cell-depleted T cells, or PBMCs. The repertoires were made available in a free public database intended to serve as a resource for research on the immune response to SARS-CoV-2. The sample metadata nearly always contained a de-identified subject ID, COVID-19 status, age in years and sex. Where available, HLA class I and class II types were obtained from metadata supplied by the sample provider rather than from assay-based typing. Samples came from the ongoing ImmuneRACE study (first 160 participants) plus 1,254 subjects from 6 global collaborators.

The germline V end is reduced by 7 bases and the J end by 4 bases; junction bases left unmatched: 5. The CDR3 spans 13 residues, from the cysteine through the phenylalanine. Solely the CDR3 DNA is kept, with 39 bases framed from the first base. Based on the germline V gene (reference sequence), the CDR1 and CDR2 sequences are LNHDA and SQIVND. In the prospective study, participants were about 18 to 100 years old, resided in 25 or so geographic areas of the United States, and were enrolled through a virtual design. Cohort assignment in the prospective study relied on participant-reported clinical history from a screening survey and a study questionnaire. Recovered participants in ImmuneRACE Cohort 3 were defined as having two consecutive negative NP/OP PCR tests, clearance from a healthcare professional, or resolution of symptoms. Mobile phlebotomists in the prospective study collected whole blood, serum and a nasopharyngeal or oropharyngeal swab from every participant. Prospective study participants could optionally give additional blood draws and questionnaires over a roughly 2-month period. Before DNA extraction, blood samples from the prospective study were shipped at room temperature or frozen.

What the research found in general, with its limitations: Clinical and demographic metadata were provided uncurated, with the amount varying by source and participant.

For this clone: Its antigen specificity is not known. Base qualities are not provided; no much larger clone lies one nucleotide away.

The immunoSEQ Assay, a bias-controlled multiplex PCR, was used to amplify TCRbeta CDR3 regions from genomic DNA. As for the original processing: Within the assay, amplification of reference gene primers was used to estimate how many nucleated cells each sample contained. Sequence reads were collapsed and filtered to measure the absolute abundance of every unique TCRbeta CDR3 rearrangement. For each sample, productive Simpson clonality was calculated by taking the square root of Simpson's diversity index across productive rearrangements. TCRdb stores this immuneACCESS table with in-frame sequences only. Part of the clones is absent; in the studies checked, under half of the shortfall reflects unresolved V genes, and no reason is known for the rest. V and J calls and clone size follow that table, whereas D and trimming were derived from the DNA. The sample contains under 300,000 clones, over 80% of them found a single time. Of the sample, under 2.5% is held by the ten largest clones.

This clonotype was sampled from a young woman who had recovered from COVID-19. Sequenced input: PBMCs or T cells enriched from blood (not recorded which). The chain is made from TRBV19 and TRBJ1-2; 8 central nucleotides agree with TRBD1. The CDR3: CASTPDRGYGYTF. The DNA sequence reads TGTGCCAGTACTCCCGACAGGGGCTATGGCTACACCTTC.